A selection of T cell receptor beta chains follows, all from one sample in a study of blood T cell repertoires in COVID-19. Profiling relied on immunoSEQ multiplex PCR, and the TCRdb table lists in-frame clones only, not all of them. The table has about 100,000 clones, about 84% seen once. The specimen sequenced was peripheral blood. The receptors were sampled from a human donor in a cohort sampled during active COVID-19. The conserved cysteine and the conserved F or W are not part of the CDR3 here. The order of the fields is V gene, clone size, J gene, CDR3 protein. Clone sizes are given selectively: once, few, many, or a class where the clone is expanded.

v_gene: TRBV7-2
abundance: .
j_gene: TRBJ2-1
CDR3aa: ASSPGTGNYNEQF

v_gene: TRBV5-4
abundance: .
j_gene: TRBJ2-5
CDR3aa: ASSPRQGGGARETQY

v_gene: TRBV6-6
abundance: .
j_gene: TRBJ2-7
CDR3aa: ASTPSGSYEQY

v_gene: TRBV4-1
abundance: .
j_gene: TRBJ2-5
CDR3aa: ASSRQGSGERQETQY

v_gene: TRBV7-2
abundance: .
j_gene: TRBJ1-6
CDR3aa: ASSPRSLGSNSPLH

v_gene: TRBV7-8
abundance: .
j_gene: TRBJ1-1
CDR3aa: ASSLVSGYTEAF

v_gene: TRBV6-2/TRBV6-3
abundance: .
j_gene: TRBJ2-1
CDR3aa: ASSYSHAGTATKEQF

v_gene: TRBV7-2
abundance: .
j_gene: TRBJ1-2
CDR3aa: ASSSPGWNYGYT

v_gene: TRBV6-2/TRBV6-3
abundance: .
j_gene: TRBJ2-7
CDR3aa: ASSSGGIGQY

v_gene: TRBV7-2
abundance: .
j_gene: TRBJ1-4
CDR3aa: ASSLGAREKLF

v_gene: TRBV6-2/TRBV6-3
abundance: few
j_gene: TRBJ2-2
CDR3aa: ASSYASGDMNTGELF

v_gene: TRBV11-2
abundance: few
j_gene: TRBJ1-3
CDR3aa: ASSFMNTIY

v_gene: TRBV9
abundance: .
j_gene: TRBJ2-3
CDR3aa: ASSVWRGGADTQY

v_gene: TRBV5-6
abundance: .
j_gene: TRBJ1-1
CDR3aa: ASSLGVPGTEAF

v_gene: TRBV18
abundance: once
j_gene: TRBJ1-2
CDR3aa: ASSPPGTYGYT

v_gene: TRBV19
abundance: once
j_gene: TRBJ2-1
CDR3aa: ASSIEGAREQF

v_gene: TRBV19
abundance: .
j_gene: TRBJ2-1
CDR3aa: ASSIASDSYNEQF

v_gene: TRBV11-3
abundance: .
j_gene: TRBJ1-1
CDR3aa: ASSFGYGGNTEAF

v_gene: TRBV7-9
abundance: .
j_gene: TRBJ2-5
CDR3aa: ASSFSASSLGETQY

v_gene: TRBV3-1/TRBV3-2
abundance: .
j_gene: TRBJ1-2
CDR3aa: ASSHWTGNGYT

v_gene: TRBV4-1
abundance: .
j_gene: TRBJ2-3
CDR3aa: ASSQDSWGGGTQY

v_gene: TRBV3-1/TRBV3-2
abundance: .
j_gene: TRBJ2-7
CDR3aa: ASSPGVTSGSYEQY

v_gene: TRBV5-4
abundance: .
j_gene: TRBJ1-2
CDR3aa: ASSQDRGRNYGYT

v_gene: TRBV5-4
abundance: .
j_gene: TRBJ1-6
CDR3aa: ASSAPGDSSYNSPLH

v_gene: TRBV19
abundance: .
j_gene: TRBJ2-4
CDR3aa: ASSAPDRVGLAGKNIQY

v_gene: TRBV7-9
abundance: .
j_gene: TRBJ1-1
CDR3aa: ASSSRTNTEAF

v_gene: TRBV2
abundance: few
j_gene: TRBJ1-3
CDR3aa: ASRKTGMGNTIY

v_gene: TRBV7-9
abundance: .
j_gene: TRBJ1-1
CDR3aa: ASRWDRGEAF

v_gene: TRBV30
abundance: .
j_gene: TRBJ1-5
CDR3aa: AWSKTNSNQPQH

v_gene: TRBV2
abundance: few
j_gene: TRBJ2-7
CDR3aa: ASTGGSGSSYEQY

v_gene: TRBV6-5
abundance: .
j_gene: TRBJ2-6
CDR3aa: ASSYTPGSGANVLT

v_gene: TRBV29-1
abundance: .
j_gene: TRBJ1-3
CDR3aa: SVDRGGNTIY

v_gene: TRBV2
abundance: .
j_gene: TRBJ1-2
CDR3aa: ASRTGVNYGYT

v_gene: TRBV5-1
abundance: .
j_gene: TRBJ2-5
CDR3aa: ASSPQLSETQY

v_gene: TRBV6-5
abundance: .
j_gene: TRBJ2-1
CDR3aa: ASSSASGNSYNEQF

v_gene: TRBV6-5
abundance: .
j_gene: TRBJ1-5
CDR3aa: ASSPGPRGDQPQH

v_gene: TRBV5-1
abundance: .
j_gene: TRBJ1-1
CDR3aa: ASSLERQWLGEAF

v_gene: TRBV20-1
abundance: .
j_gene: TRBJ2-3
CDR3aa: SALRADTQY

v_gene: TRBV5-5
abundance: once
j_gene: TRBJ2-1
CDR3aa: ATSWDSTYNEQF